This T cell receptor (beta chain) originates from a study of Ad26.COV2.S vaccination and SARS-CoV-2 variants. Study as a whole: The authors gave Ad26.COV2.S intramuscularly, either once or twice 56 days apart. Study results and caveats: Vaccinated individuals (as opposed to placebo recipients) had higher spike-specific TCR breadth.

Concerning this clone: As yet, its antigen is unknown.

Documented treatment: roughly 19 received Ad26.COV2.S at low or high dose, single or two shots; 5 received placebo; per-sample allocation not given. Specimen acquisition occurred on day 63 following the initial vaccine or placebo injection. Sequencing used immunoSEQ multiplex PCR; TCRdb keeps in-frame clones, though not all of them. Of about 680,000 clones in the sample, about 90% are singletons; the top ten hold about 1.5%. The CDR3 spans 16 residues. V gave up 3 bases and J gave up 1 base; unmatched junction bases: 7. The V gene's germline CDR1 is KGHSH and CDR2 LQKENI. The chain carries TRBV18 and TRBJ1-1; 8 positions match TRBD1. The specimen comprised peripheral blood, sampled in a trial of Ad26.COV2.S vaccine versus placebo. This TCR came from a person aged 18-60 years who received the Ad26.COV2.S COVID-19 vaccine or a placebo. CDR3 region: CASSPRTGRENTEAFF. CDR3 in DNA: TGTGCCAGCTCACCTCGGACAGGGAGGGAGAACACTGAAGCTTTCTTT.